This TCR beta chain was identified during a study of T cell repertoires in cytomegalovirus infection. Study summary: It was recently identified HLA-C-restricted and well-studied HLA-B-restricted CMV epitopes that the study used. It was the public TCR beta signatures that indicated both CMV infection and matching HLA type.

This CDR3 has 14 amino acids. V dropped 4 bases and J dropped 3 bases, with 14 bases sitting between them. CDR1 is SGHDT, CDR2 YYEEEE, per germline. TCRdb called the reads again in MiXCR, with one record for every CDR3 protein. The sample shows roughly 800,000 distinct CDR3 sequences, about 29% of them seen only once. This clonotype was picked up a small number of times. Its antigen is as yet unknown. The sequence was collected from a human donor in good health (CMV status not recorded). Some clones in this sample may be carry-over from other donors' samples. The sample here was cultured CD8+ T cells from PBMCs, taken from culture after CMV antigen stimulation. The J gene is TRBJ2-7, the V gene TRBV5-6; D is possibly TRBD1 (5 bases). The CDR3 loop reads CASSRGASNYEQYV. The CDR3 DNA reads TGTGCCAGCAGCCGTGGGGCCAGTAACTACGAGCAGTACGTC.